The clone carrying this T cell receptor (beta chain) has a handful of counts. Its cognate antigen is unknown. PCR employed 60 Vbeta and 13 Jbeta primers. Sequenced by immunoSEQ multiplex PCR; TCRdb stores in-frame clones only, minus some. The sample lists fewer than 150,000 clones, roughly 73% occurring once. This sample is drawn from a study of cytomegalovirus exposure and HLA in healthy donors. Overall study findings and caveats: Testing in vitro showed a few CMV-associated chains specific for CMV antigens.

Looked up from germline, CDR1 is SGHRS and CDR2 is YFSETQ. With 6 bases clipped from V and 0 bases from J, the junction kept 14 bases outside the gene matches. There are 18 residues in the CDR3. The chain couples TRBV5-1 to TRBJ2-2; 7 bases align to TRBD1. Specimen: PBMCs. This receptor was obtained from a human donor in good health. The CDR3 loop is CASMPQGTDTANTGELFF. CDR3 sequence (DNA): TGCGCCAGCATGCCACAGGGGACAGACACAGCGAACACCGGGGAGCTGTTTTTT.